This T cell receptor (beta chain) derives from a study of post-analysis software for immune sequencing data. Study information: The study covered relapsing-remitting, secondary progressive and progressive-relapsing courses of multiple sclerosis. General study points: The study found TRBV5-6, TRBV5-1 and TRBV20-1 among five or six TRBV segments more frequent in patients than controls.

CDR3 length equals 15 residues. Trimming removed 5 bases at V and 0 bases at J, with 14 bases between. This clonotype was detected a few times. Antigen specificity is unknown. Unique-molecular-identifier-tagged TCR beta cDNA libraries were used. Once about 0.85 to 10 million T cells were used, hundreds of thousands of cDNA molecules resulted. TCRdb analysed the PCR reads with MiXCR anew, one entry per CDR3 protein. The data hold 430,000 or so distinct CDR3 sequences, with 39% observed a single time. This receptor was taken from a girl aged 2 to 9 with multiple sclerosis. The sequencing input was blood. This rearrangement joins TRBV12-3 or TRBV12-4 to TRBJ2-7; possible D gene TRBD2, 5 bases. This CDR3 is CASSPRSGLSYEQYF. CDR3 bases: TGTGCCAGCAGTCCCCGGAGCGGTCTCTCCTACGAGCAGTACTTC.